These 21 T cell receptor beta chains were all obtained from the same sample, sequenced in a study of vaccination and CD4 T cells after COVID-19. These receptors have no identified antigens. Treatment: approximately nine-day PBMC culture with coronavirus spike peptide pools or control peptides (ViraFEST assay). Sequencing of cultured CD4+ T cell DNA used the Oncomine TCR Beta short-read assay. Each CDR3 protein gets one entry after TCRdb re-called the PCR reads with MiXCR. The sample shows roughly 20,000 distinct CDR3 sequences, around 60% of them seen only once. The specimen was CD4+ T cells from blood, cultured in vitro. All receptors come from a human donor who had recovered from COVID-19.

In its sample, this clonotype was seen a few times. The chain combines TRBV10-3 with TRBJ2-2, with TRBD1 as a possible D gene (5 bases). Trimming cost V 10 bases and J 4 bases, with 19 bases left between them. The germline V gene encodes CDR1 ENHRY and CDR2 SYGVKD. This CDR3 region has 15 residues. The chain's CDR3 is CATRRPGIRTGELFF. CDR3 sequence (DNA): TGTGCCACGAGGCGACCAGGGATACGCACCGGGGAGCTGTTTTTT.

The V and J genes are TRBV20-1 and TRBJ2-7; D is unclear. Per the germline V gene, CDR1 is DFQATT and CDR2 is SNEGSKA (reference sequence). Trimming left V 4 bases short and J 5 bases short, with 12 bases between. The CDR3 runs 12 residues. The CDR3 spells CSAIRSIHEQYF. CDR3 in DNA: TGCAGTGCTATTCGGAGCATCCACGAGCAGTACTTC.

V is TRBV20-1 and J is TRBJ2-5, with a tentative D call TRBD2 (5 bases). The germline gives CDR1 DFQATT, CDR2 SNEGSKA (reference sequence). V lost 6 bases and J lost 5, with 16 bases in between. This CDR3 has 13 amino acids. The CDR3 protein is CSAPILPGETQYF. DNA of the CDR3: TGCAGTGCCCCAATCCTACCGGGGGAGACCCAGTACTTC.

This chain links TRBV23-1 with TRBJ1-2; maybe TRBD1 (6 bases). TRBV23-1 is treated as an ORF (open reading frame) with a function not yet certain. Trimming removed 4 bases at V and 4 bases at J, with 13 bases between. This CDR3 has 14 residues. The CDR3 spells CASSPRGSSYGYTF. The CDR3 DNA reads as TGCGCCAGCAGTCCCAGGGGATCGTCCTATGGCTACACCTTC.

This chain connects TRBV28 to TRBJ2-3; 7 bases line up with TRBD2. Germline-derived CDR1 and CDR2 are MDHEN and SYDVKM. The ends lost 8 bases at V and 5 bases at J; junction bases unmatched: 4. The CDR3 has 12 residues. For the CDR3, the DNA is TGTGCCAGCGGGTCGGGGGGAGATACGCAGTATTTT. It yields the protein CASGSGGDTQYF.

This clonotype has only a few counts. The chain links TRBV20-1 to TRBJ2-1, with 7 bases fitting TRBD1. The J call is uncertain, as TRBJ2-7 better fits the DNA end. CDR3 size: 14 residues. From germline, CDR1 is DFQATT and CDR2 SNEGSKA (reference sequence). CDR3 sequence reads: CSAVRTGDSNEQYF. The DNA of the CDR3 is TGCAGTGCTGTTAGGACAGGCGACTCCAATGAGCAGTACTTC.

This clonotype showed up just a few times. V and J are TRBV6-2 or TRBV6-3 and TRBJ1-5, with D perhaps TRBD1 (6 bases). Per the germline V gene, CDR1 is MNHEY and CDR2 is SVGEGT. V was clipped by 2 bases and J by 1 base, with 12 bases between them. The CDR3 spans 16 residues. The DNA for the CDR3 is TGTGCCAGCAGTTACGGGGGCCGTGGCAGCAATCAGCCCCAGCATTTT. This gives the protein CASSYGGRGSNQPQHF.

This rearrangement joins TRBV5-1 to TRBJ2-5; 9 bases match TRBD1. V shed 7 bases, J shed 5 bases, and the junction held 12 bases outside the gene matches. Germline CDR1 is SGHRS and CDR2 is YFSETQ. The CDR3 has 15 amino acids. DNA of the CDR3: TGCGCCAGCGGACCCGGGACAGGGAAGGGGGAGACCCAGTACTTC. Amino acid sequence: CASGPGTGKGETQYF.

This clonotype was seen a few times. The rearrangement uses TRBV20-1 and TRBJ1-1, with a tentative D call TRBD1 (5 bases). The V and J ends lost 6 bases and 1 base respectively, with 15 bases between them. The CDR3 totals 14 residues. Germline CDR1 is DFQATT and CDR2 is SNEGSKA (reference sequence). CDR3 coding DNA: TGCAGTGCCCAGGCGGCAGGGCGGAACACTGAAGCTTTCTTT. It specifies CSAQAAGRNTEAFF.

This clonotype was counted once. This sequence joins TRBV20-1 and TRBJ1-1; D gene uncertain. V was cut by 2 bases and J by 8 bases, with 12 bases left in between. In germline, CDR1 is DFQATT, CDR2 SNEGSKA (reference sequence). CDR3 length: 12 residues. CDR3 protein: CSARPNDLEAFF. Here the CDR3 DNA reads TGCAGTGCTAGACCTAACGACCTCGAAGCTTTCTTT.

This chain connects TRBV7-9 to TRBJ2-1; D might be TRBD1 or TRBD2, each matching 6 bases. V was cut by 3 bases and J by 5 bases, with 17 bases left in between. Germline CDR1 and CDR2: SEHNR and FQNEAQ (reference sequence). This CDR3 contains 16 residues. The chain's CDR3 is CASSFWGAGFNNEQFF. For the CDR3, the DNA is TGTGCCAGCAGCTTCTGGGGGGCAGGGTTTAACAATGAGCAGTTCTTC.

CDR3 sequence: CASSSTDPFEQYF. The CDR3 region has the DNA TGTGCCAGCAGTTCGACAGATCCATTCGAGCAGTACTTC. The chain has TRBV28 and TRBJ2-7; a weak D match, TRBD1 (5 bases). The CDR3 loop spans 13 amino acids. V lost 4 bases, J lost 6 bases, and 13 bases lay in between. CDR1 is MDHEN, CDR2 SYDVKM, per germline.

The rearrangement links TRBV6-5 to TRBJ1-1; the D is unclear. The germline V and J ends were trimmed by 2 bases and 6 bases, with 10 bases remaining between them. This CDR3 is built from 13 residues. Germline CDR1 MNHEY, CDR2 SVGAGI. CDR3 protein: CASSYIPGSEAFF. DNA of the CDR3: TGTGCCAGCAGTTACATTCCCGGCTCTGAAGCTTTCTTT.

The V call is TRBV7-8, the J call TRBJ1-5; D is perhaps TRBD1 (6 bases). The germline V and J ends were trimmed by 5 bases and 5 bases, with 16 bases remaining between them. The germline CDR1 and CDR2 sequences are SGHVS and FQNEAQ. CDR3 length: 15 amino acids. CDR3 amino acids: CASSEDRILHQPQHF. The CDR3 coding sequence is TGTGCCAGCAGCGAAGACAGGATCCTCCATCAGCCCCAGCATTTT.

This clonotype showed up just a few times. V usage is TRBV2 and J usage is TRBJ1-2; D not resolved. The CDR3 covers 14 residues. V lost 8 bases, J lost 4 bases, and 17 bases lay in between. Germline assignment: CDR1 SNHLY and CDR2 FYNNEI. The CDR3 DNA follows: TGTGCCAGCGTCTCGGGAACAGAACCCTATGGCTACACCTTC. The encoded protein is CASVSGTEPYGYTF. Based on the CDR3 plus reference TRBV2 and TRBJ1-2, the full variable domain is EPEVTQTPSHQVTQMGQEVILRCVPISNHLYFYWYRQILGQKVEFLVSFYNNEISEKSEIFDDQFSVERPDGSNFTLKIRSTKLEDSAMYFCASVSGTEPYGYTFGSGTRLTVV.

The chain is built from TRBV12-3 or TRBV12-4 and TRBJ1-2; D not resolved. The V and J ends lost 5 bases and 5 bases respectively, with 12 bases between them. The CDR3 extends over 13 amino acids. The CDR3 here is CASSTRRGYGYTF. CDR3 nucleotide sequence: TGTGCCAGCAGTACCCGGCGGGGATATGGCTACACCTTC.

V gene TRBV27 combines with J gene TRBJ2-7, with 8 bases aligning to TRBD2. Germline V gene lookup returns CDR1 MNHEY and CDR2 SMNVEV (reference sequence). The length of the CDR3 is 15 residues. V was clipped by 3 bases and J by 5 bases; unmatched bases: 9. The CDR3 region has the DNA TGTGCCAGCAGTTTCTTGATAGCGGGAAAGGACGAGCAGTACTTC. It specifies CASSFLIAGKDEQYF.

The chain combines TRBV30 with TRBJ2-7; 10 bases line up with TRBD2. V trimming: 6 bases; J trimming: 9 bases; junction bases outside the gene matches: 14. CDR3 length: 14 residues. Looked up from germline, CDR1 is GTSNPN and CDR2 is SVGIG (reference sequence). This CDR3 reads CACDRTSGVSRQYF. The CDR3 coding sequence is TGTGCCTGCGACAGGACTAGCGGCGTTTCGCGGCAGTACTTC.

This rearrangement joins TRBV6-1 to TRBJ2-1, with 13 bases that match TRBD2. Trimming at V came to 8 bases and at J to 5 bases, leaving 6 bases not matched to a gene. CDR1 and CDR2 from the germline V gene are MNHNS and SASEGT. This CDR3 has 15 amino acids. CDR3 nucleotides: TGTGCCAGCGGACTAGCGGGAGCCGTCAACAATGAGCAGTTCTTC. This sequence encodes CASGLAGAVNNEQFF.

This clonotype was picked up one time. The J gene is TRBJ2-5, the V gene TRBV20-1; 11 bases align to TRBD1. V shed 5 bases and J 1 base; nucleotides not matched to a gene: 6. Germline values: CDR1 DFQATT, CDR2 SNEGSKA (reference sequence). There are 15 residues in the CDR3. The CDR3 sequence: CSAGRDRGTQETQYF. CDR3 DNA sequence: TGCAGTGCTGGAAGGGACAGGGGGACCCAAGAGACCCAGTACTTC.

The chain combines TRBV28 with TRBJ1-2; D is perhaps TRBD1 (5 bases). Per germline, CDR1 MDHEN and CDR2 SYDVKM. This CDR3 is built from 15 residues. The germline V and J ends were trimmed by 9 bases and 5 bases, with 22 bases remaining between them. The CDR3 is CASQTIFPGEYGYTF. The CDR3 region has the DNA TGTGCCAGTCAGACTATATTCCCGGGGGAGTATGGCTACACCTTC.